This TCR beta chain emerged from a study of post-analysis software for immune sequencing data. Study-wide findings and caveats: TRBV5-6, TRBV5-1 and TRBV20-1 belonged to a set of about 5 TRBV segments that were more frequent in patients than controls.

This clonotype was counted a few times. Its antigen is not identified. Built from TCR beta cDNA, the libraries had unique molecular identifiers in them. TCRdb re-called the PCR reads with MiXCR, one entry per CDR3 protein. This table holds 600,000 to 700,000 distinct CDR3 sequences, roughly three fifths found once. V lost 0 bases, J lost 1 base, and 10 bases lay in between. There are 15 residues in the CDR3. Per germline, CDR1 SGDLS and CDR2 YYNGEE. This rearrangement joins TRBV9 to TRBJ2-5; TRBD1 is a possible D gene (6 bases). Specimen: blood. The clonotype originates from a girl aged 2 to 10 with multiple sclerosis. In nucleotides, the CDR3 is TGTGCCAGCAGCGTAGGTAGGGGGACCCAAGAGACCCAGTACTTC. It is translated as CASSVGRGTQETQYF.